This TCR beta chain was documented in a study of T cells after yellow fever vaccination. CDR1 and CDR2 from the germline V gene are MDHEN and SYDVKM. Trimming removed 11 bases at V and 1 base at J, with 11 bases between. This CDR3 region has 12 residues. This clonotype was recorded at least ten times. A process of 5'RACE template switching, which added a universal primer site and UMIs, was used to make TCR cDNA. TCRdb re-called the 5' RACE reads with MiXCR, one entry per CDR3 protein. The sample holds around 120,000 distinct CDR3 sequences, roughly 15% seen once. The sequencing here drew on CD8+ T cells sorted from PBMCs, taken 5 days after the yellow fever booster vaccination. This sequence joins TRBV28 and TRBJ2-5; tentatively, D is TRBD2 (5 bases). This sequence was found in a man aged 18 to 29 who received the YFV17D yellow fever vaccine. CDR3 bases: TGTGCCGTCTTCGGACTCCAAGAGACCCAGTACTTC. As protein: CAVFGLQETQYF.